The 9 T cell receptor beta chains listed next were all sequenced from one sample in a study of control samples from healthy donors and cancer patients. The table came from immunoSEQ multiplex PCR; TCRdb's copy has only in-frame clones and leaves some out. There are over 150,000 clones in the sample; 90% to 95% occur only once, and 4.5% to 6% lies in the top ten. The source material was blood. The receptor source for this set is a man between 35 and 55 years old in good health.

CDR3 in amino acids: CASRQPGQITGELFF. CDR3 nucleotide sequence: TGTGCCAGCAGACAGCCGGGACAGATCACCGGGGAGCTGTTTTTT. The J gene is TRBJ2-2, the V gene TRBV6-5; 7 nucleotides line up with TRBD1. With 6 bases clipped from V and 4 bases from J, the junction kept 8 bases outside the gene matches. The CDR3 sequence is 15 residues long. CDR1 is MNHEY, CDR2 SVGAGI, per germline.

The chain joins TRBV6-5 to TRBJ1-6; D may be TRBD1 (6 bases). Trimming removed 6 bases at V and 8 bases at J, with 17 bases between. This CDR3 is built from 15 residues. CDR1 is MNHEY, CDR2 SVGAGI, per germline. The CDR3 sequence is CASRGGARGYSPLHF. The CDR3 DNA sequence: TGTGCCAGCAGAGGGGGGGCGCGGGGTTATTCACCCCTCCACTTT.

The gene calls are TRBV3-1 (or the pseudogene TRBV3-2) and TRBJ1-6; tentatively, D is TRBD1 (6 bases). The CDR3 has 15 residues. V was pared by 2 bases and J by 13 bases, with 18 bases between. Germline CDR1 and CDR2: LGHDT and YNNKEL (reference sequence). CDR3 loop: CASSQPGTPVGPLHF. In nucleotides, the CDR3 is TGTGCCAGCAGCCAACCCGGGACACCGGTGGGGCCCCTCCACTTT.

This chain uses TRBV11-2 with TRBJ1-5, with TRBD1 matching over 8 bases. Trimming cost V 5 bases and J 2 bases; bases outside gene matches: 14. Germline CDR1 SGHAT, CDR2 FQNNGV. This CDR3 region has 18 residues. CDR3 DNA: TGTGCCAGCAGCCCTTCGTATCAGGGGGCGGAGGGCAATCAGCCCCAGCATTTT. Protein: CASSPSYQGAEGNQPQHF.

The count of this clone is one. V usage is TRBV6-2 or TRBV6-3 and J usage is TRBJ2-7; D ambiguous. Germline CDR1 MNHEY, CDR2 SVGEGT. Trimming removed 2 bases from V and 6 bases from J, with 11 bases in between. This CDR3 has 13 amino acids. CDR3 sequence reads: CASSYPVGGEQYF. The CDR3 nucleotides are TGTGCCAGCAGTTACCCTGTAGGTGGCGAGCAGTACTTC.

The chain has TRBV20-1 and TRBJ2-7, with TRBD2 identical over 7 bases. V lost 3 bases, J lost 7 bases, and 6 bases stayed unmatched. From germline, CDR1 is DFQATT and CDR2 SNEGSKA (reference sequence). CDR3 length equals 12 residues. CDR3 in amino acids: CSASLGGREQYF. CDR3 sequence (DNA): TGCAGTGCTAGTTTGGGAGGGAGGGAGCAGTACTTC.

The DNA for the CDR3 is TGTGCCACCAGTGATCCCTCGGTCCCCGCCGGGGAGCTGTTTTTT. It translates to CATSDPSVPAGELFF. This chain joins TRBV24-1 and TRBJ2-2; D call uncertain. The CDR3 length is 15 residues. In germline, CDR1 is KGHDR, CDR2 SFDVKD. The V end lost 3 bases, the J end lost 6 bases, and 13 bases lay between the germline ends.

This chain links TRBV24-1 with TRBJ1-2; no reliable D call. Deletions cut 6 bases from V and 1 base from J, with 5 bases between. The CDR3 has 12 amino acids. In germline, CDR1 is KGHDR, CDR2 SFDVKD. CDR3 nucleotide sequence: TGTGCCACCAGTCAGGTTAACTATGGCTACACCTTC. Amino acid sequence: CATSQVNYGYTF.

A remark on this clone: Compared with germline, one end of the junction differs, possibly owing to a read error. The chain joins TRBV2 to TRBJ1-5; D might be TRBD1 (5 bases). The CDR3 has 14 residues. Germline assignment: CDR1 SNHLY and CDR2 FYNNEI. The CDR3 here is CASKVGQGDQPRHF. CDR3 DNA: TGTGCCAGCAAAGTCGGGCAGGGAGATCAGCCCCGGCATTTT.